This TCR beta chain was identified during a study of CD4 T cells in relation to SARS-CoV-2 and coronaviruses. Looking at the study overall: Negative control cultures got HIV-1 Nef peptides or no peptide.

Unexposed donor CD4+ T cells date from 2011-2018, before the COVID-19 pandemic. Isolation of CD4+ T cells took place after less than twelve days in culture. On days 3 and 7, cultures got half fresh IL-2 medium. The table came from immunoSEQ multiplex PCR; TCRdb's copy has only in-frame clones and leaves some out. The sample carries some 16,000 clones, around four fifths recorded once. Germline CDR1 and CDR2: MNHEY and SMNVEV (reference sequence). The CDR3 has 15 amino acids. V was cut by 3 bases and J by 0 bases, with 9 bases left in between. In this sample, this clone turned up a few times. Its antigen is not known.

The chain couples TRBV27 to TRBJ1-5; D unclear. This clonotype originated in a human donor in good health. Input material: CD4+ T cells from PBMCs, cultured in vitro. The DNA for the CDR3 is TGTGCCAGCAGTTTCGAATGCTATAGCAATCAGCCCCAGCATTTT. Its protein is CASSFECYSNQPQHF.